The 3 T cell receptor beta chains presented below share a single source sample, sequenced in a study of shared T cell receptors in the human thymus. Libraries were prepared by immunoSEQ multiplex PCR; TCRdb keeps only in-frame clonotypes and omits some of them. The profile shows some 720,000 clones, roughly 90% of them singletons. The sample was also linked to a second study, of human thymus T cells.

The sample comprised thymocytes. The receptor source for this set is a boy less than two years old with a congenital heart defect.

The CDR3 reads CASSYGESSYEQYF. The DNA of the CDR3 is TGTGCCAGCAGTTACGGGGAGAGCTCCTACGAGCAGTACTTC. This rearrangement joins TRBV6-6 to TRBJ2-7, with D maybe TRBD2 (5 bases). The CDR3 consists of 14 residues. V lost 2 bases and J 0 bases, leaving 8 bases between the germline ends. CDR1 MNHNY and CDR2 SVGAGI come from the germline V gene (reference sequence).

The rearrangement uses TRBV7-9 and TRBJ2-6; 9 positions match TRBD1. CDR3 length: 19 amino acids. Germline CDR1 and CDR2: SEHNR and FQNEAQ (reference sequence). The junction had 8 bases not matched to a gene; V was cut back by 2 bases and J by 0 bases. The CDR3 DNA reads as TGTGCCAGCAGCTTATTTAGAGACAGGGGGGGCTCTGGGGCCAACGTCCTGACTTTC. It yields the protein CASSLFRDRGGSGANVLTF.

A note on this clone: The same CDR3 is also encoded by other DNA sequences in this sample. The chain links TRBV4-1 to TRBJ2-5; no firm D call. The CDR3 spans 13 residues. Germline-derived CDR1 and CDR2 are MGHRA and YSYEKL. V lost 1 base and J 5 bases, leaving 8 bases between the germline ends. Written as DNA, the CDR3 is TGCGCCAGCAGCCAAGGGGCATGGGAGACCCAGTACTTC. Translated, it gives CASSQGAWETQYF.